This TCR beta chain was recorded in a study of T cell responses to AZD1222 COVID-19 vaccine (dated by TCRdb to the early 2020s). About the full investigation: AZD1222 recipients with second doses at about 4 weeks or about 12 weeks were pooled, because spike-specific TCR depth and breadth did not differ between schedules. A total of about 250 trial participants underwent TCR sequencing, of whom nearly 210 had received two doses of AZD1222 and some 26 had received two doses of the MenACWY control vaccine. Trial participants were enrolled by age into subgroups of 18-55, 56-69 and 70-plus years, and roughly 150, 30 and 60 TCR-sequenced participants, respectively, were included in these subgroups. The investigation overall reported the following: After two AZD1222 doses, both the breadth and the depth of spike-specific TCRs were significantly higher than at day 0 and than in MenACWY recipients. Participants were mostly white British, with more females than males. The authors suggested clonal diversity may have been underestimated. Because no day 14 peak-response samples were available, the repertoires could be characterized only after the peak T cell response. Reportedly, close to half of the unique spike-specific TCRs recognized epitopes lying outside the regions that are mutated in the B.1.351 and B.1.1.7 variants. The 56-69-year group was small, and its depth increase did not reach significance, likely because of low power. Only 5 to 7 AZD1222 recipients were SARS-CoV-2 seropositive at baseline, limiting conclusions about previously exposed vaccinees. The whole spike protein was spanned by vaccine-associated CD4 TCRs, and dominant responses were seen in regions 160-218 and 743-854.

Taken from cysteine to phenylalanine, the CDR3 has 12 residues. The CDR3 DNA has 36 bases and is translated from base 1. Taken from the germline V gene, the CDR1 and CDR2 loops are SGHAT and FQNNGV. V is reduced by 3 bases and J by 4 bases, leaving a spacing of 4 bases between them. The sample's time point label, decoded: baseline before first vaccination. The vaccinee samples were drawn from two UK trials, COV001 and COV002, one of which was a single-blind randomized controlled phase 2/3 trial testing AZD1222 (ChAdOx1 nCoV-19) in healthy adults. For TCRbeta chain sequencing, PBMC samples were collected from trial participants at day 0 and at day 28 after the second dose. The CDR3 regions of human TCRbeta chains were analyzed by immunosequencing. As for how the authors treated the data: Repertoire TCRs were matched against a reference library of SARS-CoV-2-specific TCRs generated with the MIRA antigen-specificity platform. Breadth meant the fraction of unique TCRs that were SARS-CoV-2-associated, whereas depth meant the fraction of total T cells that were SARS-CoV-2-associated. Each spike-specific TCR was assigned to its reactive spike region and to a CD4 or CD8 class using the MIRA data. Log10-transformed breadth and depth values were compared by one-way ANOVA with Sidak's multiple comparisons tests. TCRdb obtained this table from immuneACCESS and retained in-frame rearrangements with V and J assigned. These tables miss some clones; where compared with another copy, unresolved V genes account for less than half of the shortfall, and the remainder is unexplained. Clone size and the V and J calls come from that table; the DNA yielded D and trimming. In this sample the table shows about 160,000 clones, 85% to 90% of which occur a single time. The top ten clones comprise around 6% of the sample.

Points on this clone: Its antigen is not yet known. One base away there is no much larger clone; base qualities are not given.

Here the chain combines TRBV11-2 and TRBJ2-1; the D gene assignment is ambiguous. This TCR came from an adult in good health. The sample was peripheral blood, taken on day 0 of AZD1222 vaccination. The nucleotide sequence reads TGTGCCAGCAGCTTGACTTACAATGAGCAGTTCTTC. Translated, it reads CASSLTYNEQFF.